This is a list of T cell receptor beta chains from one sample in a study of blood T cell repertoires in COVID-19. The assay was immunoSEQ multiplex PCR, and TCRdb's table has in-frame clones only and misses some. The repertoire consists of about 240,000 clones, with about 82% occurring once and the leading ten covering around an eighth. Material for sequencing was peripheral blood. These receptors were collected from an elderly man with acute or convalescent COVID-19. CDR3s include the opening cysteine and the closing phenylalanine or tryptophan.

>TRBJ2-2|TRBV24-1|16
CATSREAGINTGELFF
>TRBJ2-7|TRBV19|22
CASSIGEPGTGSEQGCDYEQYF
>TRBJ1-2|TRBV6-5|13
CASSPGTGRGYTF
>TRBJ1-1|TRBV12-5|13
CASGPEWNTEAFF
>TRBJ2-3|TRBV3-1/TRBV3-2|17
CASSQVFRTASTDTQYF
>TRBJ1-1|TRBV5-1|15
CASSLDGQVNTEAFF
>TRBJ2-3|TRBV7-6|15
CASSPGTGYGDTQYF
>TRBJ1-2|TRBV7-8|13
CASSRTALGDYTF
>TRBJ1-2|TRBV29-1|11
CSGTGVEGYTF
>TRBJ1-2|TRBV6-2/TRBV6-3|14
CASSSGVVDYGYTF
>TRBJ1-1|TRBV7-2|14
CASSFDRGNTEAFF
>TRBJ1-6|TRBV6-2/TRBV6-3|15
CASSYSTQGYPPLHF
>TRBJ1-5|TRBV6-5|13
CASSPSQGQPQHF
>TRBJ2-1|TRBV19|14
CASRGGLSYNEQFF
>TRBJ1-6|TRBV5-4|16
CASSLASGQMNSPLHF
>TRBJ2-7|TRBV9|15
CASSVGSVGGYEQYF
>TRBJ2-7|TRBV7-3|16
CASSPTSGASSYEQYF
>TRBJ2-1|TRBV4-1|16
CASSQDWVGPQDEQFF
>TRBJ1-5|TRBV5-1|15
CASSLGQSSNQPQHF
>TRBJ1-6|TRBV5-1|16
CASSFETGTANSPLHF
>TRBJ2-6|TRBV3-1/TRBV3-2|18
CASSLDSPGRAGANVLTF
>TRBJ2-3|TRBV18|17
CASSPRVSGSSTDTQYF
>TRBJ2-1|TRBV14|16
CASSQERAGRPYEQFF
>TRBJ1-2|TRBV5-1|15
CASSLEAAGSGGYTF
>TRBJ1-1|TRBV5-1|15
CASSPVTGGVTEAFF
>TRBJ1-2|TRBV11-2|15
CASSPGQGAGYGYTF
>TRBJ1-2|TRBV5-1|11
CASSPGTGYTF
>TRBJ1-1|TRBV6-5|12
CASRFLNTEAFF
>TRBJ1-6|TRBV28|16
CASSNRPGHYNSPLHF
>TRBJ1-4|TRBV7-9|14
CASSLQGFNEKLFF
>TRBJ1-5|TRBV7-9|13
CASSFLRDQPQHF
>TRBJ1-2|TRBV27|15
CASSRDIRFVYGYTF
>TRBJ1-1|TRBV3-1/TRBV3-2|15
CASSQVSARNTEAFF
>TRBJ1-2|TRBV14|15
CASSPTGGAGYGYTF
>TRBJ1-4|TRBV6-5|14
CASSYSFRNEKLFF
>TRBJ1-1|TRBV15|14
CATSSGQGGTEAFF
>TRBJ2-3|TRBV28|16
CASSFWVSGSPDTQYF
>TRBJ1-1|TRBV27|12
CATRSGDTEAFF
>TRBJ2-1|TRBV6-2/TRBV6-3|12
CASSSRDRVPFF
>TRBJ1-5|TRBV10-2|14
CASSEQGSNQPQHF
>TRBJ1-5|TRBV24-1|15
CATSQAGDSNQPQHF
>TRBJ2-7|TRBV5-5|15
CASSSTNRGRVGQYF
>TRBJ1-3|TRBV15|15
CATSRDRFSGNTIYF
>TRBJ2-7|TRBV6-5|15
CASRSYPGQDYEQYF
>TRBJ2-7|TRBV5-1|15
CASSLSAGVSYEQYF
>TRBJ1-5|TRBV12-2|14
CASRLEGGNQPQHF
>TRBJ2-7|TRBV19|16
CASSIVLTGRRNEQYF
>TRBJ1-4|TRBV11-2|14
CASSFDRGGEKLFF
>TRBJ1-5|TRBV2|12
CASTPGNQPQHF
>TRBJ2-1|TRBV20-1|13
CSASQLAWDEQFF
>TRBJ2-3|TRBV7-8|15
CASSSGQGSTDTQYF
>TRBJ1-5|TRBV3-1/TRBV3-2|17
CASSQDQGGGGHWPQHF
>TRBJ1-6|TRBV4-1|16
CASSQDGGQGVFPLHF